These 29 T cell receptor beta chains were all obtained from the same sample, sequenced in a study of blood T cells in healthy people across ages. Then a second PCR, running roughly 6 to 12 cycles, was carried out with a sample-barcoded 5' primer and a J-beta primer mix. Each CDR3 protein is one row after TCRdb ran MiXCR on the 5' RACE reads. The table lists about 1.6 million distinct CDR3 sequences, almost 35% of them singletons, with around 10% in the top ten. Sequenced: blood. The receptor source for this set is a woman aged 25 to 45 in good health.

This clonotype was recorded only once. The rearrangement uses TRBV21-1 and TRBJ1-5. TRBV21-1 is a known pseudogene. The CDR3 spans 16 residues. The chain's CDR3 is CASSKALLAGNPPQHF. The CDR3 nucleotides are TGTGCCAGCAGCAAAGCGCTTTTGGCGGGCAATCCGCCCCAGCATTTT.

The chain combines TRBV13 with TRBJ1-4; 10 nucleotides agree with TRBD1. After removal of 5 bases from V and 6 bases from J, the junction contained 6 bases not matched to a gene. This CDR3 is 15 amino acids long. Germline CDR1 PRHDT, CDR2 FYEKMQ (reference sequence). Written as DNA, the CDR3 is TGTGCCAGCAGCCGAAGACAGGGGGCTGATGAAAAACTGTTTTTT. The encoded protein is CASSRRQGADEKLFF.

This clonotype turned up a few times. CDR3 coding DNA: TGTGCCAGCAGCCAAGGGGGAGCGGGGGGGACGGATGAGCAGTTCTTC. This sequence encodes CASSQGGAGGTDEQFF. The chain couples TRBV3-1 to TRBJ2-1, with TRBD2 identical over 10 bases. There are 16 residues in the CDR3. With 1 base clipped from V and 8 bases from J, the junction kept 8 bases outside the gene matches. Germline-derived CDR1 and CDR2 are LGHDT and YNNKEL (reference sequence).

This clonotype was seen a handful of times. V and J are TRBV10-2 and TRBJ2-1, with TRBD2 matching 12 bases. From germline, CDR1 is WSHSY and CDR2 SAAADI. J gave up 9 bases and V 4 bases, and 10 bases lay outside the gene matches. The CDR3 extends over 16 amino acids. This CDR3 is CASSVRLAGGLGEQFF. CDR3 sequence (DNA): TGCGCCAGCAGTGTCCGGCTAGCGGGGGGGCTTGGTGAGCAGTTCTTC.

A remark on this clonotype: As the CDR3 is not closed by the conserved phenylalanine or tryptophan, this likely results from a read error. The chain employs TRBV5-5 and TRBJ2-5, with TRBD1 matching over 9 bases. With V trimmed by 0 bases and J by 11 bases, 11 bases remained unmatched. The CDR3 spans 15 residues. The germline gives CDR1 SGHKS, CDR2 YYEKEE (reference sequence). In DNA form, the CDR3 reads TGTGCCAGCAGCTTGGTAGGGACAGGGATGTACAAGCAGTACTGC. Protein: CASSLVGTGMYKQYC.

The rearrangement links TRBV5-6 to TRBJ1-1, with a possible D match to TRBD1 (5 bases). Germline CDR1 reads SGHDT; CDR2 reads YYEEEE. This CDR3 is built from 13 residues. Between the trimmed V and J ends, which lost 0 bases and 11 bases, there was a span of 14 bases. The DNA of the CDR3 is TGTGCCAGCAGCTTGGGCGGGGGGACCGGGGCTTTCTTT. It yields the protein CASSLGGGTGAFF.

The sample holds one count of this clonotype. V is TRBV12-3 or TRBV12-4 and J is TRBJ2-3; perhaps TRBD1 as D (5 bases). V was cut by 3 bases and J by 13 bases, with 23 bases left in between. The length of the CDR3 is 15 residues. CDR3 residues: CASSLVGVSTDAEYF. The CDR3 nucleotides read TGTGCCAGCAGTTTGGTAGGGGTGAGCACAGATGCGGAGTATTTT.

This clonotype has only a few counts. The V gene is TRBV4-2, the J gene TRBJ1-1; 7 nucleotides line up with TRBD1. From germline, CDR1 is LGHNA and CDR2 YNFKEQ. The CDR3 covers 15 residues. V lost 2 bases to trimming and J lost 9 bases; unmatched junction nucleotides: 12. CDR3: CASSQTRTGRGKAFF. The CDR3 DNA follows: TGTGCCAGCAGCCAAACTAGGACAGGCCGCGGGAAAGCTTTCTTT.

The genes are TRBV5-1 and TRBJ2-1, with 9 positions matching TRBD1. Germline V gives CDR1 SGHRS, CDR2 YFSETQ. The V and J ends lost 4 bases and 9 bases, in that order; junction bases with no gene match: 11. The CDR3 is 15 residues long. CDR3 sequence reads: CASSLTGTGWGEQFF. The CDR3 coding sequence is TGCGCCAGCAGCCTGACCGGGACAGGGTGGGGTGAGCAGTTCTTC.

As to this clonotype: An end of the junction differs from the germline gene, which may be a read error. CDR3 sequence reads: CAGSQDGAGNYGYTF. In DNA, the CDR3 is TGCGCCGGCAGCCAAGATGGGGCAGGAAACTATGGCTACACCTTC. The V gene is TRBV4-1, the J gene TRBJ1-2; TRBD1 might be the D (5 bases). Germline CDR1 is MGHRA and CDR2 is YSYEKL. The CDR3 is made up of 15 amino acids.

The chain recombines TRBV20-1 with TRBJ2-7; D is ambiguous. Looked up from germline, CDR1 is DFQATT and CDR2 is SNEGSKA (reference sequence). The CDR3 spans 13 residues. Between the trimmed V and J ends, which lost 0 bases and 0 bases, there was a span of 6 bases. DNA for the CDR3: TGCAGTGCTAGAGATGGGGACTCCTACGAGCAGTACTTC. This gives the protein CSARDGDSYEQYF.

This clonotype has more than one count but fewer than ten. The rearrangement uses TRBV9 and TRBJ2-5; D remains unclear. The CDR3 consists of 15 residues. Trimming took 4 bases from V and 3 from J, leaving 16 bases between them. Germline V lookup: CDR1 SGDLS, CDR2 YYNGEE. CDR3 DNA sequence: TGTGCCAGCAGCCCCCGTGGCAGCGCTAAAGAGACCCAGTACTTC. As protein: CASSPRGSAKETQYF.

Written as DNA, the CDR3 is TGTGCCACCAGCAGAGGACCACCAGGGGGGCGTAGCACAGATACGCAGTATTTT. Translated, it gives CATSRGPPGGRSTDTQYF. The chain employs TRBV15 and TRBJ2-3, with a possible D match to TRBD1 (7 bases). Germline V gene lookup returns CDR1 LNHNV and CDR2 YYDKDF (reference sequence). The ends were cut back, 1 base at V and 0 bases at J, with 17 bases in the middle. The CDR3 has 18 residues.

This clonotype was seen a few times. The J gene is TRBJ2-3, the V gene TRBV24-1; 8 nucleotides match TRBD2. Germline CDR1 is KGHDR and CDR2 is SFDVKD. Trimming took 3 bases from V and 5 from J; bases not matched to a gene: 6. CDR3 length: 15 residues. CDR3 nucleotide sequence: TGTGCCACCAGTGATAAACTAGCGGAAGGAGATACGCAGTATTTT. This translates into CATSDKLAEGDTQYF.

A few counts support this clonotype. The V call is TRBV6-5, the J call TRBJ2-5; TRBD1 matches at 7 bases. Germline V gene data show CDR1 as MNHEY and CDR2 as SVGAGI. The CDR3 spans 14 residues. Trimming at V came to 5 bases and at J to 3 bases, leaving 6 bases not matched to a gene. CDR3 nucleotides: TGTGCCAGCAGTAGAGGGACAGCGAAAGAGACCCAGTACTTC. Its translation is CASSRGTAKETQYF.

This chain uses TRBV11-2 with TRBJ2-5; 12 bases are a match to TRBD2. V was clipped by 0 bases and J by 4 bases; unmatched bases: 3. Germline V gives CDR1 SGHAT, CDR2 FQNNGV. The CDR3 sequence is 16 residues long. The CDR3 DNA reads TGTGCCAGCAGCTTAGAAACTAGCGGGAGGTCAGAGACCCAGTACTTC. Its translation is CASSLETSGRSETQYF.

This clonotype was detected only a few times. V and J are TRBV6-5 and TRBJ2-3; D could derive from TRBD1 or TRBD2 (5 bases each). Per germline, CDR1 MNHEY and CDR2 SVGAGI. The CDR3 consists of 19 residues. Between the trimmed V and J ends, which lost 0 bases and 0 bases, there was a span of 19 bases. The CDR3 spells CASSYSRGAAYVSTDTQYF. CDR3 DNA: TGTGCCAGCAGTTACTCGAGAGGGGCTGCCTATGTTAGCACAGATACGCAGTATTTT.

The chain recombines TRBV3-1 with TRBJ2-3; 9 nucleotides align to TRBD2. This CDR3 has 14 amino acids. Germline lookup yields CDR1 LGHDT and CDR2 YNNKEL (reference sequence). Trimming at V came to 3 bases and at J to 5 bases, leaving 3 bases not matched to a gene. The DNA for the CDR3 is TGTGCCAGCAGCCACTTGCGGGAGGGAGATACGCAGTATTTT. It yields the protein CASSHLREGDTQYF.

With respect to this clonotype: The junction departs from germline at one end; a sequencing error may be responsible. This chain joins TRBV7-9 and TRBJ1-2; 7 bases line up with TRBD1. The CDR3 is 16 residues long. Per the germline V gene, CDR1 is SEHNR and CDR2 is FQNEAQ (reference sequence). The DNA for the CDR3 is TGTACCAGCAGCTTACGGCGTGACAGGGATTGCTTTGGCTACACCTTC. Translation: CTSSLRRDRDCFGYTF.

The table lists this clonotype with many counts. The chain uses TRBV4-1 and TRBJ2-1, with TRBD2 matching 8 bases. Germline-derived CDR1 and CDR2 are MGHRA and YSYEKL. Trimming removed 1 base from V and 8 bases from J; junction bases left unmatched: 7. CDR3 size: 15 residues. CDR3 DNA: TGCGCCAGCAGCCAAGTTGTCCTAGCGGGCGATGAGCAGTTCTTC. Translating gives CASSQVVLAGDEQFF.

This clonotype has just a few counts. CDR3 bases: TGTGCCAGCAGCGTCGGCTGGGAGCAGTTCTTC. Protein sequence: CASSVGWEQFF. This chain joins TRBV7-3 and TRBJ2-1; D gene unclear. The CDR3 totals 11 residues. Germline assignment: CDR1 SGHTA and CDR2 FQGTGA. The germline V and J ends were trimmed by 5 bases and 10 bases, with 9 bases remaining between them.

The chain is built from TRBV25-1 and TRBJ2-7; 7 positions agree with TRBD1. The CDR3 loop spans 11 amino acids. Germline values: CDR1 MGHDK, CDR2 SYGVNS. The J segment lost 5 bases and the V segment lost 8 bases, leaving 3 bases of the junction unmatched. CDR3 sequence: CASDTGDEQYF. CDR3 bases: TGTGCCAGCGATACAGGGGACGAGCAGTACTTC.

This clonotype showed up just a few times. The CDR3: CASSRRDRVFSNSPLHF. The CDR3 DNA reads TGTGCCAGCAGTAGACGTGACAGGGTGTTTAGTAATTCACCCCTCCACTTT. This chain uses TRBV28 with TRBJ1-6, with 7 bases matching TRBD1. The J segment lost 6 bases and the V segment lost 5 bases, leaving 13 bases of the junction unmatched. Germline values: CDR1 MDHEN, CDR2 SYDVKM. The CDR3 sequence is 17 residues long.

This clonotype has a single count. This could be a read error, since a much larger clone is one nucleotide away. V and J are TRBV12-3 or TRBV12-4 and TRBJ2-3; TRBD2 aligns across 9 bases. CDR3 length: 17 residues. Here the CDR3 reads CASSFDFGGGGSDAQYF. The CDR3 bases are TGTGCCAGCAGCTTCGACTTTGGCGGGGGGGGGTCAGATGCGCAGTATTTT.

J is TRBJ2-1 and V is TRBV7-3; 7 nucleotides align to TRBD2. This CDR3 contains 15 residues. V was clipped by 1 base and J by 7 bases; unmatched bases: 7. The V gene's germline CDR1 is SGHTA and CDR2 FQGTGA. The CDR3 spells CASSLILAGANEQFF. The CDR3 DNA sequence: TGTGCCAGCAGCTTAATCCTCGCGGGAGCTAATGAGCAGTTCTTC.

This clonotype was observed a few times. The genes are TRBV6-1 and TRBJ2-2; TRBD1 or TRBD2 may be the D gene (6 bases each). The CDR3 sequence is 16 residues long. The ends were cut back, 8 bases at V and 4 bases at J, with 20 bases in the middle. Germline-derived CDR1 and CDR2 are MNHNS and SASEGT. The CDR3 reads CASFPWGARGTGELFF. The CDR3 bases are TGTGCCAGCTTCCCATGGGGGGCGCGGGGCACCGGGGAGCTGTTTTTT.

This clonotype was recorded a few times. CDR3: CASISPAATSTDTQYF. CDR3 in DNA: TGTGCCAGCATTTCACCGGCGGCAACCAGCACAGATACGCAGTATTTT. V gene TRBV7-9 combines with J gene TRBJ2-3; D remains ambiguous. Per germline, CDR1 SEHNR and CDR2 FQNEAQ (reference sequence). CDR3 length equals 16 residues. Trimming left V 7 bases short and J 0 bases short, with 17 bases between. Full variable domain (rest looked up from reference TRBV7-9 and TRBJ2-3): DTGVSQNPRHKITKRGQNVTFRCDPISEHNRLYWYRQTLGQGPEFLTYFQNEAQLEKSRLLSDRFSAERPKGSFSTLEIQRTEQGDSAMYLCASISPAATSTDTQYFGPGTRLTVL.

The V call is TRBV11-2, the J call TRBJ1-2, with 9 bases aligning to TRBD1. V shed 5 bases and J 2 bases; nucleotides not matched to a gene: 9. The germline CDR1 and CDR2 sequences are SGHAT and FQNNGV. The CDR3 is 16 amino acids. The CDR3 is CASSPNTGGPNYGYTF. The CDR3 DNA follows: TGTGCCAGCAGCCCAAATACAGGGGGCCCAAACTATGGCTACACCTTC.

This chain links TRBV20-1 with TRBJ2-4; the D gene is possibly TRBD1 (6 bases). V lost 7 bases and J 3 bases, leaving 19 bases between the germline ends. Germline lookup yields CDR1 DFQATT and CDR2 SNEGSKA (reference sequence). The CDR3 is 15 residues long. DNA of the CDR3: TGCAGTGTCAGGGGTCAGGGCGCGGACAAAAACATTCAGTACTTC. This gives the protein CSVRGQGADKNIQYF.